This is a list of T cell receptor beta chains from one sample in a study of T cell responses to AZD1222 COVID-19 vaccine. Clones were sequenced by immunoSEQ multiplex PCR, and TCRdb holds only the in-frame ones, with some missing. There are some 170,000 clones in the sample; 85% to 95% occur only once, and 2.6% lies in the top ten. Sequenced material: peripheral blood, taken on day 0 of AZD1222 vaccination. The receptors were sampled from an adult in good health. CDR3s include the opening cysteine and the closing phenylalanine or tryptophan. D genes are given only for firm matches. Clone size is not always given. Where it is, it says once, few, many or a class for expanded clones.

TRBV7-9	TRBJ2-1	-	-	TGTGCCAGCAGCACCTCCTACAATGAGCAGTTCTTC	CASSTSYNEQFF
TRBV2	TRBJ2-7	TRBD2	-	TGTGCCAGCAGGGACCCGGCGGGAGTGAGGGTCTACGAGCAGTACTTC	CASRDPAGVRVYEQYF
TRBV19	TRBJ2-1	-	-	TGTGCCAGTACGGCCTCTGGGGGCTATACAAATGAGCAGTTCTTC	CASTASGGYTNEQFF
TRBV11-2	TRBJ2-3	-	-	TGTGCCAGCAGCTTATCCGCAGGGAATCTAAACACAGATACGCAGTATTTT	CASSLSAGNLNTDTQYF
TRBV15	TRBJ1-1	-	-	TGTGCCACCAGCAGATCAACCGGGGTTTACACTGAAGCTTTCTTT	CATSRSTGVYTEAFF
TRBV6-1	TRBJ1-1	-	-	TGTGCCAGCAGTGAAGGGACAAACACTGAAGCTTTCTTT	CASSEGTNTEAFF
TRBV30	TRBJ2-7	-	-	TGTGCCTGGAGTCGGGGGAGAAGGACCTACGAGCAGTACTTC	CAWSRGRRTYEQYF
TRBV5-1	TRBJ2-4	-	-	TGCGCCAGCAAAAGTTCCAAAAACATTCAGTACTTC	CASKSSKNIQYF
TRBV11-2	TRBJ1-1	TRBD1	-	TGTGCCAGCAGCCAACAGGGGGGGGGAACTGAAGCTTTCTTT	CASSQQGGGTEAFF
TRBV30	TRBJ1-1	-	-	TGTGCCTGGAGGGGGGGGGATTACACTGAAGCTTTCTTT	CAWRGGDYTEAFF
TRBV29-1	TRBJ1-5	-	-	TGCAGCGTTGAGACGGGGATTAGCAATCAGCCCCAGCATTTT	CSVETGISNQPQHF
TRBV6-4	TRBJ2-3	TRBD2	-	TGTGCCAGCACCAAAGAAGCGGGGAGCACAGATACGCAGTATTTT	CASTKEAGSTDTQYF
TRBV30	TRBJ2-5	-	few	TGTGCCTGGAGTCGGGGGTCGGGGGAGACCCAGTACTTC	CAWSRGSGETQYF
TRBV3-1/TRBV3-2	TRBJ1-5	-	-	TGTGCCAGCAGCCGCGGGGGCAATCAGCCCCAGCATTTT	CASSRGGNQPQHF
TRBV5-1	TRBJ1-2	TRBD1	-	TGCGCCAGCAGCCCCGGACAGGAGATCTATGGCTACACCTTC	CASSPGQEIYGYTF
TRBV4-1	TRBJ1-2	-	once	TGCGCCAGCAGCCCTGACATCTCTGGGCCAGCTAACTATGGCTACACCTTC	CASSPDISGPANYGYTF